A single TCR beta chain is shown here with its context. In the PCR, 60 Vbeta and 13 Jbeta primers were used. Sequenced by immunoSEQ multiplex PCR; TCRdb stores in-frame clones only, minus some. The sample carries more than 95,000 clones, nearly 80% recorded once. Germline loops: CDR1 LNHDA, CDR2 SQIVND (reference sequence). The CDR3 runs to 16 residues. Trimming took 5 bases from V and 4 from J; bases not matched to a gene: 8. This record comes from a study of cytomegalovirus exposure and HLA in healthy donors. This clonotype originated in a man aged 60 to 75 in good health and CMV-seropositive. The sample consisted of PBMCs. The gene calls are TRBV19 and TRBJ2-3; 11 positions agree with TRBD1. In DNA form, the CDR3 reads TGTGCCAGTAGTTTCTCCGGGACAGGGGGACCAGATACGCAGTATTTT. Residues: CASSFSGTGGPDTQYF. Drawing the rest from reference TRBV19 and TRBJ2-3, the complete variable domain is DGGITQSPKYLFRKEGQNVTLSCEQNLNHDAMYWYRQDPGQGLRLIYYSQIVNDFQKGDIAEGYSVSREKKESFPLTVTSAQKNPTAFYLCASSFSGTGGPDTQYFGPGTRLTVL.